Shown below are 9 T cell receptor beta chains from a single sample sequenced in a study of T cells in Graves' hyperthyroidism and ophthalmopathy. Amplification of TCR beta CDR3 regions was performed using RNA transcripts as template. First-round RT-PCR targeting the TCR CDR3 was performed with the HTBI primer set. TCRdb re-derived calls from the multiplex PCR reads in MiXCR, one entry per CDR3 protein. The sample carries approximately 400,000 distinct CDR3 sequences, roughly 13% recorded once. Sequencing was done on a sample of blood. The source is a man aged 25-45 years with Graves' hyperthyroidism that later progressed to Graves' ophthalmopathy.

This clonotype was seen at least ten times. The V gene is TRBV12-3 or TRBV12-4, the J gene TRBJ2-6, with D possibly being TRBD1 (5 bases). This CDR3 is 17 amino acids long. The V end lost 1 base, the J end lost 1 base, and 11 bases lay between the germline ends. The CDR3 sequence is CASSLGTGLSGANVLTF. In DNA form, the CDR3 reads TGTGCCAGCAGTTTAGGAACAGGTCTATCTGGGGCCAACGTCCTGACTTTC.

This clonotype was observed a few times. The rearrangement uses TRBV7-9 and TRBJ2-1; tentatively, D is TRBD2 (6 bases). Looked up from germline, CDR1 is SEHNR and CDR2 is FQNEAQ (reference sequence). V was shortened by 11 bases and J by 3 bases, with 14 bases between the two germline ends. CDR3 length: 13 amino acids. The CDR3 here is CAERREGYNEQFF. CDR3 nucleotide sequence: TGTGCCGAGCGGCGGGAAGGCTACAATGAGCAGTTCTTC.

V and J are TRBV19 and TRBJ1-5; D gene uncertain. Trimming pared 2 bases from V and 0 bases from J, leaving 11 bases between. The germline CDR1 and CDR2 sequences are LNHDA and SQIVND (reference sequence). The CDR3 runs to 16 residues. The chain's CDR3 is CASSIYLTLSNQPQHF. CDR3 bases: TGTGCCAGTAGTATATATTTAACACTTAGCAATCAGCCCCAGCATTTT.

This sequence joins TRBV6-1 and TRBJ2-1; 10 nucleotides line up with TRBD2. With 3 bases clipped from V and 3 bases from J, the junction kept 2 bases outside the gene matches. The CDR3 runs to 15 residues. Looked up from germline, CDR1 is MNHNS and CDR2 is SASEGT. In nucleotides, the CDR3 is TGTGCCAGCAGTGATAAGCGGGGGGGCTACAATGAGCAGTTCTTC. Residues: CASSDKRGGYNEQFF.

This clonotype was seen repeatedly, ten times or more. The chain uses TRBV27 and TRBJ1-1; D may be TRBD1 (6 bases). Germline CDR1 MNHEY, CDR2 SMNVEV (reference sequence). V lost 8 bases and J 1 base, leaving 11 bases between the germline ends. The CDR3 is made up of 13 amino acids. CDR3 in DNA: TGTGCCAGCTCAATACAGGGGAACACTGAAGCTTTCTTT. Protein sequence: CASSIQGNTEAFF.

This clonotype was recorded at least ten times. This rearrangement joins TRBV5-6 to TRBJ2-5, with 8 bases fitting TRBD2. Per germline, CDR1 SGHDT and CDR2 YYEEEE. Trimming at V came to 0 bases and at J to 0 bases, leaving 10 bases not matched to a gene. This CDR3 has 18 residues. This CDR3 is CASSLEPASGLYQETQYF. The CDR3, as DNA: TGTGCCAGCAGCTTGGAGCCGGCTAGCGGGTTGTACCAAGAGACCCAGTACTTC.

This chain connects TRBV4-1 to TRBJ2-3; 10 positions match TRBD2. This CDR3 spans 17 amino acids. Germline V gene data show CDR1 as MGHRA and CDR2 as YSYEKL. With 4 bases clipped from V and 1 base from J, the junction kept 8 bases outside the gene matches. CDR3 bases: TGCGCCAGCAGCCCACGAGTAGCGGGGGGCCGCACAGATACGCAGTATTTT. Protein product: CASSPRVAGGRTDTQYF.

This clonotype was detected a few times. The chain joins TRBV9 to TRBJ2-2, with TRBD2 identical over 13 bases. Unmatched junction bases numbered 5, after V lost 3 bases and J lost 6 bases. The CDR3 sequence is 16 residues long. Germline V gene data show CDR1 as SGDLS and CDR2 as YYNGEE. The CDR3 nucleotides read TGTGCCAGCAGCGGACGGACTAGCGGGGGCCCCGGGGAGCTGTTTTTT. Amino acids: CASSGRTSGGPGELFF.

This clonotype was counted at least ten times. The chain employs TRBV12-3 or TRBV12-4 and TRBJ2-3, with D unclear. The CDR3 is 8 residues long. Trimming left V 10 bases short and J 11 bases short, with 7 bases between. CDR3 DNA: TGTGCCATTAAGGGGCAGTATTTT. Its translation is CAIKGQYF.